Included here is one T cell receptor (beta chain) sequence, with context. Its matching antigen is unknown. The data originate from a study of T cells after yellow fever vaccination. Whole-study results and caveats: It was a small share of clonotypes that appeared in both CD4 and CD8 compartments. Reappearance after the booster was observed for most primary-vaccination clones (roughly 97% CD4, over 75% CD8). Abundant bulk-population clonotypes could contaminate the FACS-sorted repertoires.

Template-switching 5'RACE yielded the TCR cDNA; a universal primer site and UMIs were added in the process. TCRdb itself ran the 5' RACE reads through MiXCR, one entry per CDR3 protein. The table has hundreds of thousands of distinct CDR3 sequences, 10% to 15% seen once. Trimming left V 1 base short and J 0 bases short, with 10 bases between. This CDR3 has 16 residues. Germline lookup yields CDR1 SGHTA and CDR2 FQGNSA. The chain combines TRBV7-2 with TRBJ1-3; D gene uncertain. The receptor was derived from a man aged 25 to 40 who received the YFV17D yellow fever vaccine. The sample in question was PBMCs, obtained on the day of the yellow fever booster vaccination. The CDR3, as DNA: TGTGCCAGCAGCTTAGTTGAGGTTTCCTCTGGAAACACCATATATTTT. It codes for CASSLVEVSSGNTIYF.